Included here is one T cell receptor (beta chain) sequence, with context. What it binds is not known. Molecular barcoding with unique molecular identifiers was used for the TCRbeta library. TCRdb recomputed calls from the PCR reads with MiXCR, one row per CDR3 protein. The sample contains 300,000 to 400,000 distinct CDR3 sequences, around 16% of which appear only once. This specimen comes from a study of T-cell reconstitution after alpha-beta-depleted transplantation in children. Findings and caveats of the study: Newly generated T cells supplied most T-cell counts and diversity one year post-transplant. Expanded clones from the graft, numbering several hundred, reportedly supplied alpha-beta T cells about two months after transplant. In some patients, recipient T cells and intrathymic progenitors surviving conditioning explained high day-60 diversity.

Germline CDR1 reads DFQATT; CDR2 reads SNEGSKA (reference sequence). This CDR3 comprises 14 residues. The V and J ends lost 1 base and 0 bases respectively, with 9 bases between them. This clonotype was sampled from a male patient aged 2 to 10 who had a stem cell transplant for acute lymphoblastic leukemia, so the T cells may come from the graft donor. The chain combines TRBV20-1 with TRBJ1-1, with D possibly being TRBD1 (5 bases). The sequencing used PBMCs, mostly from graft donor cells, collected 360 days after TCRalphabeta/CD19-depleted stem cell transplant. The CDR3 DNA is TGCAGTGCTAGAGCAGGGTCCATGAACACTGAAGCTTTCTTT. Translating it yields CSARAGSMNTEAFF.